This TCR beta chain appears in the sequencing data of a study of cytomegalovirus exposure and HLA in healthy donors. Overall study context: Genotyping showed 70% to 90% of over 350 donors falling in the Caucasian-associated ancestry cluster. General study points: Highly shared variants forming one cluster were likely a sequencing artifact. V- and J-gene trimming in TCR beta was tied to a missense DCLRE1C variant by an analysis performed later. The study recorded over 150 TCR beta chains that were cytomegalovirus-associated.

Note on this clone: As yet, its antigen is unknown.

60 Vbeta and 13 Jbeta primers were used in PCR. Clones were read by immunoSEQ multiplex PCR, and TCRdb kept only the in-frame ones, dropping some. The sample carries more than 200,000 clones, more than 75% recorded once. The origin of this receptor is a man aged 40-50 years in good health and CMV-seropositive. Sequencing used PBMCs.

Written as DNA, the CDR3 is TGTGCCAGCAGTTACTCAGGGGGCGCGGAGACCCAGTACTTC. The encoded protein is CASSYSGGAETQYF. The chain combines TRBV6-5 with TRBJ2-5; TRBD1 aligns across 7 bases. Losses at the gene ends were 0 bases for V and 5 bases for J; bases not matched to a gene: 3. CDR1 MNHEY and CDR2 SVGAGI come from the germline V gene. This CDR3 has 14 residues.